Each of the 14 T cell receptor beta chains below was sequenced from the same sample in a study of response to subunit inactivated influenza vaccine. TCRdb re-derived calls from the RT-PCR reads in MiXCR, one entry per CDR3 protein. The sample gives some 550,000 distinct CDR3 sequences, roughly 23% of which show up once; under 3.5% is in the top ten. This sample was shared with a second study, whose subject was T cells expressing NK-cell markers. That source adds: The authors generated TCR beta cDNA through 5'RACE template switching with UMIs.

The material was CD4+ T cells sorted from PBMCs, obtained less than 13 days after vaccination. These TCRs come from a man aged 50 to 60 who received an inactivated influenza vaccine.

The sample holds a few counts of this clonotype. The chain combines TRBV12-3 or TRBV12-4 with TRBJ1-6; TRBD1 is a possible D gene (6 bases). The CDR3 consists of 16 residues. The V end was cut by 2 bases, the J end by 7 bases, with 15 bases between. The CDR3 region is CASSLSGNRANSPLHF. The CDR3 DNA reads TGTGCCAGCAGTTTATCGGGGAACAGGGCAAATTCACCCCTCCACTTT.

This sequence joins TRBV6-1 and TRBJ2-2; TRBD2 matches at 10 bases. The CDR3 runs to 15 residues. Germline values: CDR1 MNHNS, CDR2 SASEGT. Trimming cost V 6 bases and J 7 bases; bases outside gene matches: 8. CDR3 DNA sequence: TGTGCCAGCAGGACTCTAGCGGGGGTCATCGGGGAGCTGTTTTTT. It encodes CASRTLAGVIGELFF.

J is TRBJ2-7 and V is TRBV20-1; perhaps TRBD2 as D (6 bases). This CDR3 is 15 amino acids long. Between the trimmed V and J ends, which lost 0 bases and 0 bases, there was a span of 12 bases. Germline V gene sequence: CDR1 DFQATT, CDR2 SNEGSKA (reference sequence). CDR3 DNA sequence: TGCAGTGCTAGAGATCCGGGGGAGAGCTCCTACGAGCAGTACTTC. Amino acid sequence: CSARDPGESSYEQYF.

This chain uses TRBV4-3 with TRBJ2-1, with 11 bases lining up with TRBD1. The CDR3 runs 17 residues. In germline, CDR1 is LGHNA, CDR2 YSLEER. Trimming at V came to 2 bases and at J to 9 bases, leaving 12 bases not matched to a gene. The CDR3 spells CASSQTPGTGGKSEQFF. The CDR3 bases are TGCGCCAGCAGCCAAACACCTGGGACAGGGGGTAAGAGTGAGCAGTTCTTC.

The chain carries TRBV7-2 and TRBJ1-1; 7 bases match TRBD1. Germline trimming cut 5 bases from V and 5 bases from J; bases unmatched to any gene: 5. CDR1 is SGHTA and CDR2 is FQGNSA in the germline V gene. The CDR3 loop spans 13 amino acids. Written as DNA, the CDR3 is TGTGCCAGCAGCCCCGTCAGGGGGACTGAAGCTTTCTTT. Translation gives CASSPVRGTEAFF.

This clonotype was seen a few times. CDR3 coding DNA: TGTGCCAGCAGTTTTTGGACAGGGGGCGACGAGCAGTACTTC. Protein: CASSFWTGGDEQYF. The chain recombines TRBV6-2 or TRBV6-3 with TRBJ2-7; TRBD1 aligns across 11 bases. The V gene end was trimmed by 4 bases and the J gene end by 5 bases; junction bases not matched to a gene: 4. CDR1 MNHEY and CDR2 SVGEGT come from the germline V gene. The CDR3 loop spans 14 amino acids.

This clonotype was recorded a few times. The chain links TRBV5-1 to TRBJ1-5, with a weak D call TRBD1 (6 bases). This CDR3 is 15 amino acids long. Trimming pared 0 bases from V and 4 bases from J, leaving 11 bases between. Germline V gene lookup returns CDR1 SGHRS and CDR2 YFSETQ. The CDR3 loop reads CASSLEAGENQPQHF. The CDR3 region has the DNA TGCGCCAGCAGCTTGGAAGCAGGGGAAAATCAGCCCCAGCATTTT.

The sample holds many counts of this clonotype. This CDR3 reads CASSLHRTGELFF. The DNA of the CDR3 is TGCGCCAGCAGCCTCCATCGCACCGGGGAGCTGTTTTTT. The gene calls are TRBV5-1 and TRBJ2-2; no reliable D call. This CDR3 region has 13 residues. Germline V gene lookup returns CDR1 SGHRS and CDR2 YFSETQ. Trimming removed 4 bases from V and 4 bases from J, with 8 bases in between.

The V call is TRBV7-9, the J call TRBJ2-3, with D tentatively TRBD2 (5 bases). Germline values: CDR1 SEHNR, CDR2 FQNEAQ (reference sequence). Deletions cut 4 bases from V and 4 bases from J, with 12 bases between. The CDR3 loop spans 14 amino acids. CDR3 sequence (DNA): TGTGCCAGCAGCTCCACCGACTATTCAGATACGCAGTATTTT. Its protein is CASSSTDYSDTQYF. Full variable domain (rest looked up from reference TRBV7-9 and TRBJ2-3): DTGVSQNPRHKITKRGQNVTFRCDPISEHNRLYWYRQTLGQGPEFLTYFQNEAQLEKSRLLSDRFSAERPKGSFSTLEIQRTEQGDSAMYLCASSSTDYSDTQYFGPGTRLTVL.

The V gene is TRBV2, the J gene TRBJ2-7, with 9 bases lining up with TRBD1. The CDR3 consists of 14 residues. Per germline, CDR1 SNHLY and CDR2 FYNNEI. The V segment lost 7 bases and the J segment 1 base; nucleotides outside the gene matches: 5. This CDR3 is CASKPDRGSYEQYF. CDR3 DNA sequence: TGTGCCAGCAAGCCAGACAGGGGGTCCTACGAGCAGTACTTC.

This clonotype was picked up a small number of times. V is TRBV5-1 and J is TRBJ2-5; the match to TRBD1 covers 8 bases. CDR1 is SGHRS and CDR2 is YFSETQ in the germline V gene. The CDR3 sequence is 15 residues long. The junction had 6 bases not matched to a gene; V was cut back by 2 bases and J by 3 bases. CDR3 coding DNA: TGCGCCAGCAGCTTCCGGACAGGGAAGGAAGAGACCCAGTACTTC. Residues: CASSFRTGKEETQYF.

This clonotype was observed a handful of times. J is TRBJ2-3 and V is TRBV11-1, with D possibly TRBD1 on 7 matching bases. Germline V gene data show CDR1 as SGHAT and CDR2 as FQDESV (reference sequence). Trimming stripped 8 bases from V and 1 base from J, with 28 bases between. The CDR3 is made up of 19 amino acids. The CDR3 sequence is CASSRRGRTGGLGTDTQYF. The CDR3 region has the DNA TGTGCCAGCTCCCGGAGGGGGCGGACCGGGGGATTAGGCACAGATACGCAGTATTTT. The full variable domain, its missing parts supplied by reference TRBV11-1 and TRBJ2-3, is EAEVAQSPRYKITEKSQAVAFWCDPISGHATLYWYRQILGQGPELLVQFQDESVVDDSQLPKDRFSAERLKGVDSTLKIQPAELGDSAMYLCASSRRGRTGGLGTDTQYFGPGTRLTVL.

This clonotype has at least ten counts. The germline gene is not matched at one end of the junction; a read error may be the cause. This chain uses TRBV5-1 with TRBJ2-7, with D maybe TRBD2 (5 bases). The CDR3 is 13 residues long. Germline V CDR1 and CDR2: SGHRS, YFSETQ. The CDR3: CASSSGSSYEQYF. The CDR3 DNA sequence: TGTGCCAGCAGTTCGGGATCCAGTTACGAGCAGTACTTC.

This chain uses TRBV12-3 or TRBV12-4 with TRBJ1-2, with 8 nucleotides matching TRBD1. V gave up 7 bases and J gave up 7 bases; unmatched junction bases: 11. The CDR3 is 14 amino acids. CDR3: CASTQGAGPGGYTF. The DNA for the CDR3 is TGTGCCAGCACCCAGGGGGCAGGACCAGGTGGCTACACCTTC.